Below, 15 T cell receptor beta chains from the same sample are listed, as sequenced in a study of T-cell memory formation after mild COVID-19. TCRdb re-derived calls from the 5' RACE reads in MiXCR, one entry per CDR3 protein. The sample yields hundreds of thousands of distinct CDR3 sequences, approximately 14% seen once. The sequencing sample was made of PBMCs or a T cell subset sorted from them (not recorded which). These receptors were collected from a man younger than 35 who had mild COVID-19 (a few samples of this study predate the infection). Cell type and time point are not known.

V gene TRBV7-2 combines with J gene TRBJ2-5, with D uncertain. CDR1 and CDR2 (germline): SGHTA, FQGNSA. CDR3 length: 15 amino acids. Trimming took off 2 bases at V and 0 bases at J, with 10 bases between the two ends. CDR3 bases: TGTGCCAGCAGCTTATACGACTGGAACCAAGAGACCCAGTACTTC. Its translation: CASSLYDWNQETQYF.

In this sample, this clonotype turned up a few times. This chain links TRBV7-9 with TRBJ2-1; perhaps TRBD1 as D (6 bases). The CDR3 spans 15 residues. Germline V gene data show CDR1 as SEHNR and CDR2 as FQNEAQ (reference sequence). The ends were cut back, 2 bases at V and 2 bases at J, with 10 bases in the middle. The CDR3 loop reads CASSLFQGTYNEQFF. The CDR3, as DNA: TGTGCCAGCAGCTTATTCCAGGGGACCTACAATGAGCAGTTCTTC. Supplemented by reference TRBV7-9 and TRBJ2-1, the full variable domain reads DTGVSQNPRHKITKRGQNVTFRCDPISEHNRLYWYRQTLGQGPEFLTYFQNEAQLEKSRLLSDRFSAERPKGSFSTLEIQRTEQGDSAMYLCASSLFQGTYNEQFFGPGTRLTVL.

There are many counts of this clonotype. The rearrangement uses TRBV5-1 and TRBJ2-7; 8 bases align to TRBD1. There are 14 residues in the CDR3. The germline CDR1 and CDR2 sequences are SGHRS and YFSETQ. DNA for the CDR3: TGTGCCAGCAGCCCCGGGACAGGCTCCTACGAGCAGTACGTC. It specifies CASSPGTGSYEQYV.

This clonotype was picked up many times. This chain connects TRBV5-1 to TRBJ2-1, with 13 bases that match TRBD2. CDR3 length: 16 amino acids. The germline gives CDR1 SGHRS, CDR2 YFSETQ. Trimming at V came to 4 bases and at J to 10 bases, leaving 11 bases not matched to a gene. CDR3 protein: CASSQGGLAGVGEQFF. CDR3 bases: TGCGCCAGCAGCCAGGGAGGACTAGCGGGGGTAGGGGAGCAGTTCTTC.

This chain joins TRBV2 and TRBJ2-6; D remains unclear. The V and J ends lost 6 bases and 1 base respectively, with 10 bases between them. Germline CDR1 SNHLY, CDR2 FYNNEI. This CDR3 is 15 amino acids long. The CDR3, as DNA: TGTGCCAGCAGCCCCGAGAAATCTGGGGCCAACGTCCTGACTTTC. Its protein product is CASSPEKSGANVLTF.

This rearrangement joins TRBV6-2 or TRBV6-3 to TRBJ2-1; 7 positions match TRBD2. CDR3 size: 16 residues. Looked up from germline, CDR1 is MNHEY and CDR2 is SVGEGT. Losses at the gene ends were 4 bases for V and 1 base for J; bases not matched to a gene: 7. The CDR3 is CASSWEGGGSYNEQFF. The CDR3 region has the DNA TGTGCCAGCAGTTGGGAGGGCGGGGGTTCCTACAATGAGCAGTTCTTC.

The chain's CDR3 is CASSLALSGLTGELFF. The CDR3 DNA reads as TGCGCCAGCAGCTTGGCCCTTAGTGGGCTCACCGGGGAGCTGTTTTTT. The rearrangement joins TRBV5-1 to TRBJ2-2; D gene unclear. The germline CDR1 and CDR2 sequences are SGHRS and YFSETQ. Trimming removed 0 bases at V and 4 bases at J, with 13 bases between. The CDR3 runs 16 residues. The full variable domain, completed using reference TRBV5-1 and TRBJ2-2, is KAGVTQTPRYLIKTRGQQVTLSCSPISGHRSVSWYQQTPGQGLQFLFEYFSETQRNKGNFPGRFSGRQFSNSRSEMNVSTLELGDSALYLCASSLALSGLTGELFFGEGSRLTVL.

In DNA form, the CDR3 reads TGTGCCATCAGTGGAGGAAGCCGGGACAGTCGATCCTACGAGCAGTACTTC. The encoded protein is CAISGGSRDSRSYEQYF. V is TRBV10-3 and J is TRBJ2-7, with 7 bases that match TRBD1. This CDR3 comprises 17 residues. Germline V gene lookup returns CDR1 ENHRY and CDR2 SYGVKD. Losses at the gene ends were 4 bases for V and 1 base for J; bases not matched to a gene: 13.

This clonotype was counted between two and nine times. The chain links TRBV2 to TRBJ2-5; 8 nucleotides align to TRBD1. With 6 bases clipped from V and 5 bases from J, the junction kept 8 bases outside the gene matches. The CDR3 consists of 14 residues. Germline V lookup: CDR1 SNHLY, CDR2 FYNNEI. Here the CDR3 reads CASSGQGRSETQYF. In nucleotides, the CDR3 is TGTGCCAGCAGCGGACAGGGTCGATCGGAGACCCAGTACTTC.

This clonotype was counted a few times. The chain combines TRBV12-3 or TRBV12-4 with TRBJ2-7; a weak D match, TRBD1 (6 bases). The V end was cut by 1 base, the J end by 5 bases, with 12 bases between. This CDR3 region has 14 residues. CDR3 bases: TGTGCCAGCAGTTTAGTGTCAGGGGATGACGAGCAGTACTTC. It specifies CASSLVSGDDEQYF.

This chain links TRBV3-1 with TRBJ1-5, with D tentatively TRBD1 (5 bases). The CDR3 is 14 amino acids. Trimming removed 1 base from V and 6 bases from J, with 10 bases in between. CDR1 is LGHDT, CDR2 YNNKEL, per germline (reference sequence). The CDR3 bases are TGTGCCAGCAGCCAAGTTGGGGGAGTTCAGCCCCAGCATTTT. This gives the protein CASSQVGGVQPQHF.

The V call is TRBV7-6, the J call TRBJ1-1; tentatively, D is TRBD1 (6 bases). Per the germline V gene, CDR1 is SGHVS and CDR2 is FNYEAQ. V was cut by 5 bases and J by 4 bases, with 17 bases left in between. The length of the CDR3 is 15 residues. CDR3 amino acids: CASSALQGRGTEAFF. CDR3 nucleotides: TGTGCCAGCAGCGCACTACAGGGCCGGGGCACTGAAGCTTTCTTT.

V gene TRBV7-9 combines with J gene TRBJ2-7, with 11 nucleotides matching TRBD1. Losses at the gene ends were 5 bases for V and 2 bases for J; bases not matched to a gene: 5. This CDR3 has 15 residues. CDR1 SEHNR and CDR2 FQNEAQ come from the germline V gene (reference sequence). The CDR3 coding sequence is TGTGCCAGCAGCAGTAGGGGACAGGGGGCCTACGAGCAGTACTTC. This translates into CASSSRGQGAYEQYF.

This chain's CDR3 is CASSLQAESTEQFF. CDR3 sequence (DNA): TGTGCCAGCAGCTTACAAGCAGAATCTACAGAGCAGTTCTTC. The chain uses TRBV7-9 and TRBJ2-1; no reliable D call. This CDR3 has 14 amino acids. The germline V gene encodes CDR1 SEHNR and CDR2 FQNEAQ (reference sequence). V was pared by 2 bases and J by 10 bases, with 15 bases between.

The chain couples TRBV6-1 to TRBJ1-5; D perhaps matches TRBD1 (6 bases). CDR1 is MNHNS and CDR2 is SASEGT in the germline V gene. The V and J ends lost 8 bases and 5 bases respectively, with 13 bases between them. CDR3 length: 13 amino acids. The CDR3 DNA sequence: TGTGCCAGCGCCGGGACACCCGATCAGCCCCAGCATTTT. It is translated as CASAGTPDQPQHF.